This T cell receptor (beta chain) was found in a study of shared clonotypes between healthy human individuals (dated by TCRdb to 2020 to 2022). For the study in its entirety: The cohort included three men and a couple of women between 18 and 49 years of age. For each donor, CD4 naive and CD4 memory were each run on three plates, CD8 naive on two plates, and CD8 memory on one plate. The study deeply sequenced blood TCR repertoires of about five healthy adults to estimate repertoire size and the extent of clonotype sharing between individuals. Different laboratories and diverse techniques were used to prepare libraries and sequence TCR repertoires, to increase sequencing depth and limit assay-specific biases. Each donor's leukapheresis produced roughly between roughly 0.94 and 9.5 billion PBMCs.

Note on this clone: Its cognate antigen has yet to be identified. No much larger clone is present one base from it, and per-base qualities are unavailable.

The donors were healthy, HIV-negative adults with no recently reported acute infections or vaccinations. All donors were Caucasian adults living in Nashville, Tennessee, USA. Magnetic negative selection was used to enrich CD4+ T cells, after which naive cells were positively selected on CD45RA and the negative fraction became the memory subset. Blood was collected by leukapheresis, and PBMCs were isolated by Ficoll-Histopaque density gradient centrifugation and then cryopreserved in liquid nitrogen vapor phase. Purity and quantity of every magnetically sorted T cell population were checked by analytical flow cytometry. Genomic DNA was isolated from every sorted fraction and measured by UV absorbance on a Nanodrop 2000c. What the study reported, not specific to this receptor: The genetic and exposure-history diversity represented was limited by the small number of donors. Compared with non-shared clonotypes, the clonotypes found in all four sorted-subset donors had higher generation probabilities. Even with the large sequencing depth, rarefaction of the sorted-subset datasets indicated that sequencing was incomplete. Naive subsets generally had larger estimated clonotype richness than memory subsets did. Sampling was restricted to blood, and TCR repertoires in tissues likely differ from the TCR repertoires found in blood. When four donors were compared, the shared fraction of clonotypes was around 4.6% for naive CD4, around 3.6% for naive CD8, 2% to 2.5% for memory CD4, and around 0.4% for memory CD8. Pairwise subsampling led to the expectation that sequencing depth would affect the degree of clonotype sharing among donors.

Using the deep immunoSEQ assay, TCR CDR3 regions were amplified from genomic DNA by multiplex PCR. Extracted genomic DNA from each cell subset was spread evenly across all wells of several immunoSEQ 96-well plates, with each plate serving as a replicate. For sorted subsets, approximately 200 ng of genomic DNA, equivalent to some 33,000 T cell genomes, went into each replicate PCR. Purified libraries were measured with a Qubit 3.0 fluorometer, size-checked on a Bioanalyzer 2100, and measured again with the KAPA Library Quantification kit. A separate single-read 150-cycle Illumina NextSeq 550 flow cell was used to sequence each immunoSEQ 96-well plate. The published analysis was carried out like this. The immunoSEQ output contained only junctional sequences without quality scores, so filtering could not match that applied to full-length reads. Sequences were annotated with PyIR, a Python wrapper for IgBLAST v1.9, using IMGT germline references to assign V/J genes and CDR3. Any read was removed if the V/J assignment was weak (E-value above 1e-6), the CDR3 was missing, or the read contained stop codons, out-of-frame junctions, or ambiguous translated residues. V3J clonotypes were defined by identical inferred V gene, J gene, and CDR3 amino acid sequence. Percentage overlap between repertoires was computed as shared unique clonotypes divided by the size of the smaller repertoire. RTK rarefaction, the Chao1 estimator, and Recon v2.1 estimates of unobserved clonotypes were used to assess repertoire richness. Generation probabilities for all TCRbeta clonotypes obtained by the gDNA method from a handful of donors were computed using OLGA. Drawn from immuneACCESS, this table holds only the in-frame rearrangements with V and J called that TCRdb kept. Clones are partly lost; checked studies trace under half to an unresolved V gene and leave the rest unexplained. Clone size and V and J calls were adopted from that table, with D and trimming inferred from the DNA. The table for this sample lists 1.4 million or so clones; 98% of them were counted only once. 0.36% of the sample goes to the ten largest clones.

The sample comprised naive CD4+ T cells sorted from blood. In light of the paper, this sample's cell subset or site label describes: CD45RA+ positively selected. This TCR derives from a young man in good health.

The CDR3 protein: CASSGGLLRRQYF. The base sequence is TGTGCTAGTAGCGGGGGCCTCCTACGACGGCAGTACTTC. The chain is encoded by TRBV12-5 joined to TRBJ2-7; 8 central bases correspond to TRBD2. In the germline V gene, CDR1 corresponds to LGHNT and CDR2 to FRNRAP. Counted from cysteine to phenylalanine, this CDR3 has 13 amino acids. CDR3 DNA is the only sequence kept; it has 39 bases, read in frame from the first base. V lost 8 bases and J lost 9 bases, and the count of bases not matched to a germline gene is 12. This CDR3, with the reference TRBV12-5 and TRBJ2-7 proteins standing in past its ends, gives the full variable domain DARVTQTPRHKVTEMGQEVTMRCQPILGHNTVFWYRQTMMQGLELLAYFRNRAPLDDSGMPKDRFSAEMPDATLATLKIQPSEPRDSAVYFCASSGGLLRRQYFGPGTRLTVT.